The 12 T cell receptor beta chains below were found in one sample sequenced in a study of shared T cell receptors in the human thymus. Data came from immunoSEQ multiplex PCR; TCRdb stores just in-frame clones and leaves some out. Counted here are hundreds of thousands of clones, approximately 87% occurring once; the ten biggest clones make up around 0.01%. The same specimen was also included in a second study, on human thymus T cells.

The sequenced material came from thymocytes. Receptor source: a boy under three years old with a congenital heart defect.

This clone appeared a single time. The rearrangement joins TRBV19 to TRBJ2-5; 10 bases fit TRBD2. CDR3 length equals 16 residues. J gave up 1 base and V 5 bases, and 7 bases lay outside the gene matches. Germline V lookup: CDR1 LNHDA, CDR2 SQIVND (reference sequence). CDR3: CASSARLAGVQETQYF. The CDR3 nucleotides read TGTGCCAGTAGTGCCCGGCTAGCGGGAGTCCAAGAGACCCAGTACTTC.

The rearrangement joins TRBV4-2 to TRBJ2-2, with 9 bases that match TRBD1. Looked up from germline, CDR1 is LGHNA and CDR2 is YNFKEQ. V lost 4 bases and J lost 4; bases outside the gene matches: 13. CDR3 length: 18 amino acids. The CDR3: CASSRPVGGQGGTGELFF. In nucleotides, the CDR3 is TGTGCCAGCAGCCGTCCGGTGGGGGGACAGGGCGGCACCGGGGAGCTGTTTTTT.

The CDR3 loop reads CASSPSPIHYEQYF. In DNA form, the CDR3 reads TGTGCCAGCAGTCCCTCGCCCATTCACTACGAGCAGTACTTC. The chain links TRBV6-4 to TRBJ2-5; D not resolved. Matching the DNA end better, TRBJ2-7 makes the J call doubtful. The germline gives CDR1 MRHNA, CDR2 SNTAGT. This CDR3 is 14 amino acids long.

This chain connects TRBV5-1 to TRBJ1-3, with 10 positions matching TRBD1. Germline V gene data show CDR1 as SGHRS and CDR2 as YFSETQ. The junction had 1 base not matched to a gene; V was cut back by 3 bases and J by 7 bases. The CDR3 is 13 amino acids. For the CDR3, the DNA is TGCGCCAGCAGCTGGACAGGGGGGAACACCATATATTTT. Translated, it gives CASSWTGGNTIYF.

The chain carries TRBV4-3 and TRBJ2-5; no clear D. CDR3 length: 14 amino acids. Trimming pared 4 bases from V and 4 bases from J, leaving 13 bases between. Germline CDR1 is LGHNA and CDR2 is YSLEER. The CDR3 sequence is CASSPLVFGETQYF. CDR3 bases: TGCGCCAGCAGCCCTCTGGTATTCGGAGAGACCCAGTACTTC.

This rearrangement joins TRBV19 to TRBJ2-1; D gene unclear. This CDR3 is built from 18 residues. Germline V gives CDR1 LNHDA, CDR2 SQIVND (reference sequence). Trimming left V 6 bases short and J 0 bases short, with 21 bases between. CDR3 nucleotide sequence: TGTGCCAGTAGCCTTCCTAAGTCGAATTACAGCTCCTACAATGAGCAGTTCTTC. Translating gives CASSLPKSNYSSYNEQFF.

This clone was observed once. This chain links TRBV7-9 with TRBJ1-1; weak D call: TRBD1 (5 bases). V was shortened by 5 bases and J by 4 bases, with 14 bases between the two germline ends. Germline lookup yields CDR1 SEHNR and CDR2 FQNEAQ (reference sequence). CDR3 length: 14 residues. The CDR3 DNA sequence: TGTGCCAGCAGCGCCTGGAGGGGCGGCACTGAAGCTTTCTTT. Translating it yields CASSAWRGGTEAFF.

The J gene is TRBJ2-1, the V gene TRBV30; TRBD2 matches 10 bases. The CDR3 totals 19 residues. Losses at the gene ends were 0 bases for V and 0 bases for J; bases not matched to a gene: 11. The germline V gene encodes CDR1 GTSNPN and CDR2 SVGIG (reference sequence). Here the CDR3 reads CAWSVRRLAGDLSYNEQFF. CDR3 in DNA: TGTGCCTGGAGTGTACGAAGGCTAGCGGGAGACCTCTCCTACAATGAGCAGTTCTTC.

The V call is TRBV4-3, the J call TRBJ2-2; TRBD1 matches 8 bases. From germline, CDR1 is LGHNA and CDR2 YSLEER. The trim removed 5 bases at V and 0 bases at J, leaving 11 bases unmatched. This CDR3 comprises 18 residues. For the CDR3, the DNA is TGCGCCAGCAGCGTTACGCAGGGGGCCCCCGCGAACACCGGGGAGCTGTTTTTT. Its protein product is CASSVTQGAPANTGELFF.

As for this clone: Distinct nucleotide sequences in the sample also encode this CDR3. V usage is TRBV25-1 and J usage is TRBJ1-5; tentative D call: TRBD1 (6 bases). The V end lost 4 bases, the J end lost 5 bases, and 18 bases lay between the germline ends. Per the germline V gene, CDR1 is MGHDK and CDR2 is SYGVNS. The CDR3 length is 16 residues. The CDR3 nucleotides read TGTGCCAGCAGTGCAGACACAGGGAGTCAGGATCAGCCCCAGCATTTT. Amino acid sequence: CASSADTGSQDQPQHF. The full variable domain, rest sourced from reference TRBV25-1 and TRBJ1-5, is EADIYQTPRYLVIGTGKKITLECSQTMGHDKMYWYQQDPGMELHLIHYSYGVNSTEKGDLSSESTVSRIRTEHFPLTLESARPSHTSQYLCASSADTGSQDQPQHFGDGTRLSIL.

The chain combines TRBV4-1 with TRBJ2-1; no definite D call. Germline CDR1 MGHRA, CDR2 YSYEKL. Trimming left V 0 bases short and J 0 bases short, with 12 bases between. The CDR3 sequence is 17 residues long. The CDR3 bases are TGCGCCAGCAGCCAAGACACCACTACGAGCTCCTACAATGAGCAGTTCTTC. Translated, it gives CASSQDTTTSSYNEQFF.

The V call is TRBV6-1, the J call TRBJ1-5; 7 nucleotides align to TRBD1. The CDR3 has 19 amino acids. With 5 bases clipped from V and 0 bases from J, the junction kept 16 bases outside the gene matches. In germline, CDR1 is MNHNS, CDR2 SASEGT. As DNA, the CDR3 is TGTGCCAGCAGTAAAGGACAGGACATCGCGCTCTATAGCAATCAGCCCCAGCATTTT. Translation gives CASSKGQDIALYSNQPQHF.